This passage covers 17 T cell receptor beta chains from one sample sequenced in a study of early T cells in non-severe SARS-CoV-2 infection. One entry per CDR3 protein results from TCRdb running MiXCR on the 5' RACE reads. Here the sample spans approximately 68,000 distinct CDR3 sequences, around a tenth being singletons. Sequenced here: whole blood, sampled at baseline. All receptors derive from an adult who was a healthcare worker with PCR-confirmed SARS-CoV-2 infection or an uninfected control (not recorded which).

This rearrangement joins TRBV5-1 to TRBJ2-3; no reliable D call. Trimming stripped 0 bases from V and 2 bases from J, with 10 bases between. CDR1 and CDR2 from the germline V gene are SGHRS and YFSETQ. The CDR3 sequence is 15 residues long. The CDR3 DNA is TGCGCCAGCAGCTTGGGCCCAGTAGTCACAGATACGCAGTATTTT. This sequence encodes CASSLGPVVTDTQYF.

The rearrangement uses TRBV2 and TRBJ2-1; D unresolved. CDR1 is SNHLY and CDR2 is FYNNEI in the germline V gene. CDR3 length: 16 amino acids. V shed 2 bases and J shed 1 base, with 12 bases lying between them. The CDR3 sequence is CASSEPTSGSYNEQFF. CDR3 DNA sequence: TGTGCCAGCAGTGAACCGACTTCAGGATCCTACAATGAGCAGTTCTTC.

V is TRBV2 and J is TRBJ2-7, with D perhaps TRBD2 (6 bases). Trimming pared 7 bases from V and 1 base from J, leaving 14 bases between. From germline, CDR1 is SNHLY and CDR2 FYNNEI. The CDR3 consists of 14 residues. CDR3 region: CASKRDSPSYEQYF. The CDR3 DNA sequence: TGTGCCAGCAAACGGGACTCGCCTTCCTACGAGCAGTACTTC.

This sequence joins TRBV7-9 and TRBJ1-5, with 7 nucleotides matching TRBD1. Unmatched junction bases numbered 7, after V lost 5 bases and J lost 6 bases. This CDR3 has 14 amino acids. Looked up from germline, CDR1 is SEHNR and CDR2 is FQNEAQ (reference sequence). DNA of the CDR3: TGTGCCAGCAGCACCTCAGGGGGAGGTCAGCCCCAGCATTTT. It specifies CASSTSGGGQPQHF.

This clonotype was seen at least ten times. This chain links TRBV29-1 with TRBJ2-4; 7 nucleotides agree with TRBD2. CDR3 length: 13 residues. V lost 6 bases to trimming and J lost 1 base; unmatched junction nucleotides: 3. Germline loops: CDR1 SQVTM, CDR2 ANQGSEA. This CDR3 reads CSVMGGAKNIQYF. The DNA of the CDR3 is TGCAGCGTGATGGGGGGGGCCAAAAACATTCAGTACTTC.

The CDR3 sequence is CASSLAGDGNYGYTF. The CDR3 nucleotides read TGCGCCAGCAGCTTGGCGGGGGATGGTAACTATGGCTACACCTTC. This rearrangement joins TRBV5-1 to TRBJ1-2; D perhaps matches TRBD1 (5 bases). Germline V gives CDR1 SGHRS, CDR2 YFSETQ. V was cut by 0 bases and J by 1 base, with 10 bases left in between. The CDR3 is 15 residues long.

This clonotype was seen just once. The V gene is TRBV7-9, the J gene TRBJ2-1, with 7 bases that match TRBD1. Per germline, CDR1 SEHNR and CDR2 FQNEAQ (reference sequence). Trimming took 6 bases from V and 5 from J; bases not matched to a gene: 13. This CDR3 region has 16 residues. The CDR3 nucleotides are TGTGCCAGCAGTCTCCCACGGAACAGGGGCGACAATGAGCAGTTCTTC. Translated: CASSLPRNRGDNEQFF.

This chain joins TRBV18 and TRBJ2-5; 7 bases are shared with TRBD1. The CDR3 has 15 amino acids. V gave up 4 bases and J gave up 4 bases; unmatched junction bases: 9. From germline, CDR1 is KGHSH and CDR2 LQKENI. The CDR3: CASSLRTGDSETQYF. In nucleotides, the CDR3 is TGTGCCAGCTCACTTCGTACAGGGGATTCAGAGACCCAGTACTTC.

This clonotype was seen a handful of times. The rearrangement uses TRBV24-1 and TRBJ2-6, with a tentative D call TRBD2 (6 bases). The CDR3 extends over 16 amino acids. The V and J ends lost 4 bases and 1 base respectively, with 10 bases between them. Germline-derived CDR1 and CDR2 are KGHDR and SFDVKD. The CDR3 sequence: CATSDPRGSGANVLTF. The CDR3 DNA is TGTGCCACCAGTGACCCCCGGGGGTCTGGGGCCAACGTCCTGACTTTC.

The CDR3 is CASSLDSGTSQGMNTQYF. For the CDR3, the DNA is TGTGCCAGCAGCTTAGATTCCGGGACTAGTCAGGGCATGAATACGCAGTATTTT. This chain joins TRBV11-2 and TRBJ2-3, with 8 bases aligning to TRBD2. The germline V gene encodes CDR1 SGHAT and CDR2 FQNNGV. The length of the CDR3 is 18 residues. Trimming cost V 0 bases and J 7 bases; bases outside gene matches: 15.

In this sample, this clonotype turned up many times. This chain connects TRBV5-1 to TRBJ1-3; no reliable D call. Trimming took off 0 bases at V and 0 bases at J, with 10 bases between the two ends. Germline-derived CDR1 and CDR2 are SGHRS and YFSETQ. The CDR3 totals 16 residues. The CDR3 coding sequence is TGCGCCAGCAGCTTGGAAGGCGGATTCTCTGGAAACACCATATATTTT. Protein product: CASSLEGGFSGNTIYF. Based on the CDR3 plus reference TRBV5-1 and TRBJ1-3, the full variable domain is KAGVTQTPRYLIKTRGQQVTLSCSPISGHRSVSWYQQTPGQGLQFLFEYFSETQRNKGNFPGRFSGRQFSNSRSEMNVSTLELGDSALYLCASSLEGGFSGNTIYFGEGSWLTVV.

This clonotype was seen a few times. The V and J genes are TRBV9 and TRBJ1-2; maybe TRBD1 (6 bases). V lost 1 base to trimming and J lost 8 bases, with 15 bases between them. CDR1 is SGDLS, CDR2 YYNGEE, per germline. The CDR3 is 14 residues long. The CDR3 DNA sequence: TGTGCCAGCAGCGTATTGACAGGCGGCCAGGGCTACACCTTC. Its translation: CASSVLTGGQGYTF.

The chain is built from TRBV7-8 and TRBJ2-7; 11 bases are shared with TRBD1. The V gene end was trimmed by 0 bases and the J gene end by 5 bases; junction bases not matched to a gene: 3. The CDR3 runs 15 residues. CDR1 SGHVS and CDR2 FQNEAQ come from the germline V gene. The CDR3 region is CASSLARTGGNEQYF. As DNA, the CDR3 is TGTGCCAGCAGCTTAGCGAGGACAGGGGGCAACGAGCAGTACTTC.

This clonotype was seen more than once but under ten times. This chain uses TRBV4-1 with TRBJ2-7; TRBD1 is a possible D gene (6 bases). V was cut by 1 base and J by 3 bases, with 13 bases left in between. This CDR3 is 15 amino acids long. The germline gives CDR1 MGHRA, CDR2 YSYEKL. CDR3 sequence (DNA): TGCGCCAGCAGCCAAGGGACAGAGAGAGTCTACGAGCAGTACTTC. Amino acids: CASSQGTERVYEQYF.

This clonotype was observed at least ten times. The V gene is TRBV6-1, the J gene TRBJ2-7; D is possibly TRBD1 (5 bases). Per the germline V gene, CDR1 is MNHNS and CDR2 is SASEGT. The CDR3 contains 12 residues. V lost 3 bases and J lost 2, with 5 bases in between. The CDR3 bases are TGTGCCAGCAGTGACAGGGCCTACGAGCAGTACTTC. Its protein product is CASSDRAYEQYF.

V usage is TRBV9 and J usage is TRBJ2-7; D is perhaps TRBD1 (5 bases). Germline V gene lookup returns CDR1 SGDLS and CDR2 YYNGEE. The CDR3 has 13 residues. The V and J ends lost 0 bases and 5 bases respectively, with 9 bases between them. The CDR3 loop reads CASSVAGNHEQYF. CDR3 coding DNA: TGTGCCAGCAGCGTAGCAGGGAACCACGAGCAGTACTTC.

This chain uses TRBV10-2 with TRBJ1-5; possibly TRBD1 for D (6 bases). Germline-derived CDR1 and CDR2 are WSHSY and SAAADI. V dropped 2 bases and J dropped 5 bases, with 10 bases sitting between them. This CDR3 is 14 amino acids long. CDR3 in DNA: TGCGCCAGCAGTGAGGACAGGTTTTATCAGCCCCAGCATTTT. Translating gives CASSEDRFYQPQHF.